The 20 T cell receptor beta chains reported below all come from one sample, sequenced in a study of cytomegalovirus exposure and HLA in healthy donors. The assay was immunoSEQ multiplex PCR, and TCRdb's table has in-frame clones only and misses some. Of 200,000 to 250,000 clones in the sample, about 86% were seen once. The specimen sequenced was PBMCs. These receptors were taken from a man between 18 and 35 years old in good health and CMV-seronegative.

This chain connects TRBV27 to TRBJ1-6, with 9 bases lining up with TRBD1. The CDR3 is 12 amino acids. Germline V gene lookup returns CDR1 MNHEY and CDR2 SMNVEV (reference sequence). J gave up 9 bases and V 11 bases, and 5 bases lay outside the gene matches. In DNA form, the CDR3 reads TGTGCCGCGGGACAGGGAGGTTCACCCCTCCACTTT. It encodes CAAGQGGSPLHF.

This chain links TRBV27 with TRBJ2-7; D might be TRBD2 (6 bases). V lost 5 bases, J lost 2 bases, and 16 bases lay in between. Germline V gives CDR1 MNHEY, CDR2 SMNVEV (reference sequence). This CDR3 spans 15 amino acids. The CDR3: CASSPRWGVTYEQYF. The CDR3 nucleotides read TGTGCCAGCAGTCCCCGATGGGGGGTTACCTACGAGCAGTACTTC.

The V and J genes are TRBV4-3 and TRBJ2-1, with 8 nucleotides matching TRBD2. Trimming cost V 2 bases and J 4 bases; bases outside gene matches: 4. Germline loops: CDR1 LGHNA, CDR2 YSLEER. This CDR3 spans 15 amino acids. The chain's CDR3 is CASSQLSGGYNEQFF. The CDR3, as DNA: TGCGCCAGCAGCCAACTAAGCGGGGGTTACAATGAGCAGTTCTTC.

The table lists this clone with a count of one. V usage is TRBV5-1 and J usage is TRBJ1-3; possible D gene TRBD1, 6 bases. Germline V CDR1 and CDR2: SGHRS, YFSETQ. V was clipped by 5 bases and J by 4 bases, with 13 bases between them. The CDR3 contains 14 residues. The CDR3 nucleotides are TGCGCCAGCAGTAAGACAGGAGCCGGAAACACCATATATTTT. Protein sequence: CASSKTGAGNTIYF.

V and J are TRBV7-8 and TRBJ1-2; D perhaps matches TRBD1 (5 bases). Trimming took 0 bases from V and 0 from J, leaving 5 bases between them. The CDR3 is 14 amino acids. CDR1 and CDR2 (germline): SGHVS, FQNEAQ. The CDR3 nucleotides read TGTGCCAGCAGCTTAGCGACAGCTAACTATGGCTACACCTTC. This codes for CASSLATANYGYTF.

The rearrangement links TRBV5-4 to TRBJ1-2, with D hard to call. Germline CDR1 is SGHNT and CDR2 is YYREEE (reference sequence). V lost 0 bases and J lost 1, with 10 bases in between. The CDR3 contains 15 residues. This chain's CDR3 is CASSLGGHVNYGYTF. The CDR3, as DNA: TGTGCCAGCAGCTTGGGAGGGCACGTTAACTATGGCTACACCTTC.

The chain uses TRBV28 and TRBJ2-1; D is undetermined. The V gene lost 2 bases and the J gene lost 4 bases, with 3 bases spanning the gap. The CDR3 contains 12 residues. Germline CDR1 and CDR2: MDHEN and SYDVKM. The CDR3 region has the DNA TGTGCCAGCAGTTTACAATACAATGAGCAGTTCTTC. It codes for CASSLQYNEQFF.

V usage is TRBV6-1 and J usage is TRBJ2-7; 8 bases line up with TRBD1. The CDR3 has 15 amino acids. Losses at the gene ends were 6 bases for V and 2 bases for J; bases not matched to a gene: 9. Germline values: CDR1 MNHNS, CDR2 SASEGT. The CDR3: CASRPTGGMTYEQYF. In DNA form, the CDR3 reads TGTGCCAGCAGACCAACAGGGGGAATGACCTACGAGCAGTACTTC.

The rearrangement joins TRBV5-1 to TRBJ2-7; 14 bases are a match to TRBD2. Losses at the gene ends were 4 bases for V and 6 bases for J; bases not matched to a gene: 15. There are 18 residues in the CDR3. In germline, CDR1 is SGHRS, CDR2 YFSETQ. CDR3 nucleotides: TGCGCCAGCAGCGCGGGACTAGCGGGAGACTACATAGAGGGCGAGCAGTACTTC. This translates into CASSAGLAGDYIEGEQYF.

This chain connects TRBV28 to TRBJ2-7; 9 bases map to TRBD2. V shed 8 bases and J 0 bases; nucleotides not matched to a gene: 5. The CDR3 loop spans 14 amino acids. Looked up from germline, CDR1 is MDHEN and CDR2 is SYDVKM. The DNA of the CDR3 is TGTGCCAGCGTTGCGGGAGGGGGCTCCTACGAGCAGTACTTC. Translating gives CASVAGGGSYEQYF.

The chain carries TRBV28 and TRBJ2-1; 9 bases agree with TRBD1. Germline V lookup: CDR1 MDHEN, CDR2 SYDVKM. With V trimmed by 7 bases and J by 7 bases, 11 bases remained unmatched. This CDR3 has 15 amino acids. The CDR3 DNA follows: TGTGCCAGCAACACCGGGACAGGGTTTAGAAATGAGCAGTTCTTC. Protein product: CASNTGTGFRNEQFF.

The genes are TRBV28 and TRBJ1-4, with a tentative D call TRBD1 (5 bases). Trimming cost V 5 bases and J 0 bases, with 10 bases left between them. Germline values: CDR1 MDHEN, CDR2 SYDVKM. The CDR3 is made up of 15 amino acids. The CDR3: CASSGAVATNEKLFF. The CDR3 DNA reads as TGTGCCAGCAGTGGGGCGGTAGCAACTAATGAAAAACTGTTTTTT.

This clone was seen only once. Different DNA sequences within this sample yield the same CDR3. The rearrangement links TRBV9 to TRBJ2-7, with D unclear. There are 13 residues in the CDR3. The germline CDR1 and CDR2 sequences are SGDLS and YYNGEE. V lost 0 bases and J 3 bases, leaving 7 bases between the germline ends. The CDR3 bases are TGTGCCAGCAGCGTAGGAGAAAACTACGAGCAGTACTTC. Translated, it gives CASSVGENYEQYF.

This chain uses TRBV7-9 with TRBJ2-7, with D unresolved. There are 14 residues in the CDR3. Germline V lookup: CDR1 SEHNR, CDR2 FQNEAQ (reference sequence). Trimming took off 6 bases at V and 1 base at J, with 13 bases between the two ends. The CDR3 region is CASSPRQESYEQYF. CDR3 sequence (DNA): TGTGCCAGCAGTCCGAGACAAGAATCCTACGAGCAGTACTTC.

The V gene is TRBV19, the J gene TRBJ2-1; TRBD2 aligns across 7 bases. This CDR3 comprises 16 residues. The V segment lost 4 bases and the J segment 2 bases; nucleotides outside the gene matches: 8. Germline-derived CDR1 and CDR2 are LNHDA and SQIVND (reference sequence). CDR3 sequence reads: CASSREGLAAYNEQFF. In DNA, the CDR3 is TGTGCCAGTAGTAGAGAAGGCCTAGCGGCCTACAATGAGCAGTTCTTC.

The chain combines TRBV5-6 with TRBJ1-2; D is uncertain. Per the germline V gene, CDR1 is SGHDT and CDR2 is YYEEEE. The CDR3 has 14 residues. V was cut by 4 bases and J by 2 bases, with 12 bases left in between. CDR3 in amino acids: CASSPAGGNYGYTF. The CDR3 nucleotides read TGTGCCAGCAGCCCCGCCGGAGGGAACTATGGCTACACCTTC.

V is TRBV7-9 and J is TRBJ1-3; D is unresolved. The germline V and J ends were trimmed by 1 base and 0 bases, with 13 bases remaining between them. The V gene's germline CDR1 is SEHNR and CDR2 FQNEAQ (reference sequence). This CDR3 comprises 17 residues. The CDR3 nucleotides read TGTGCCAGCAGCTTAGGGGGAGGACGGTACTCTGGAAACACCATATATTTT. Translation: CASSLGGGRYSGNTIYF. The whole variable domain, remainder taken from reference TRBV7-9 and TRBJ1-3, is DTGVSQNPRHKITKRGQNVTFRCDPISEHNRLYWYRQTLGQGPEFLTYFQNEAQLEKSRLLSDRFSAERPKGSFSTLEIQRTEQGDSAMYLCASSLGGGRYSGNTIYFGEGSWLTVV.

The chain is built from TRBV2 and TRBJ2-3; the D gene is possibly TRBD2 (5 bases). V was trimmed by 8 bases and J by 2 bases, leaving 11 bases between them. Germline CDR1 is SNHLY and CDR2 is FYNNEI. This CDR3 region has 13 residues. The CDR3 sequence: CASSSSSTDTQYF. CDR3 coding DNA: TGTGCCAGCTCTAGCTCATCCACAGATACGCAGTATTTT. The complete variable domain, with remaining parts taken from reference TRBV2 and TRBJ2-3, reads EPEVTQTPSHQVTQMGQEVILRCVPISNHLYFYWYRQILGQKVEFLVSFYNNEISEKSEIFDDQFSVERPDGSNFTLKIRSTKLEDSAMYFCASSSSSTDTQYFGPGTRLTVL.

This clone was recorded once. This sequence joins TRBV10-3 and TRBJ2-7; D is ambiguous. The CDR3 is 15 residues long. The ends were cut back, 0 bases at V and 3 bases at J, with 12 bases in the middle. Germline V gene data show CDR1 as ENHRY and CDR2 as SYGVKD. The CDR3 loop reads CAISESFSSSYEQYF. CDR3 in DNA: TGTGCCATCAGTGAGTCGTTTAGCTCCAGCTACGAGCAGTACTTC.

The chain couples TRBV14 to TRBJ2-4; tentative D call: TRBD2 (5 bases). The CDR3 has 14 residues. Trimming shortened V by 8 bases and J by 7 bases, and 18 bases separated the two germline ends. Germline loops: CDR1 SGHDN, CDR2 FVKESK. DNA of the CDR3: TGTGCCAGCTCCGCCGCGGGTGCGGTTAACATTCAGTACTTC. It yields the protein CASSAAGAVNIQYF.